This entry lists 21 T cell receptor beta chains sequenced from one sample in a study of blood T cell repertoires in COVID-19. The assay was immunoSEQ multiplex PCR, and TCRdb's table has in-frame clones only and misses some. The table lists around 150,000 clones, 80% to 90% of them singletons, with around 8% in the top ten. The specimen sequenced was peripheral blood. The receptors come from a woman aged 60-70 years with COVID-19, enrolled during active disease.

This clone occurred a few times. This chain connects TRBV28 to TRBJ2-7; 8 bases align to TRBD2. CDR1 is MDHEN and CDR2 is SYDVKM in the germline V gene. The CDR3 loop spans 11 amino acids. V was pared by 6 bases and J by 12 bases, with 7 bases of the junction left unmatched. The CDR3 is CASSPAGVPYF. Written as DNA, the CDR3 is TGTGCCAGCAGCCCAGCGGGAGTCCCGTACTTC.

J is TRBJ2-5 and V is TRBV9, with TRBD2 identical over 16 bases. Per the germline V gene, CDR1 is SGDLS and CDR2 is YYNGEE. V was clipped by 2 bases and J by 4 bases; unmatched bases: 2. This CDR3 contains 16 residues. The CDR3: CASSVGLAGGAETQYF. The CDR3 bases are TGTGCCAGCAGCGTGGGACTAGCGGGAGGGGCAGAGACCCAGTACTTC.

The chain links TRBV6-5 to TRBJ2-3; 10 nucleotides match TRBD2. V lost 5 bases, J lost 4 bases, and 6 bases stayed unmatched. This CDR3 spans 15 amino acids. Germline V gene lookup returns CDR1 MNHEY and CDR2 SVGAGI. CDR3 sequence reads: CASSLLAGASDTQYF. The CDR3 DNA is TGTGCCAGCAGTCTTCTAGCGGGAGCTTCAGATACGCAGTATTTT.

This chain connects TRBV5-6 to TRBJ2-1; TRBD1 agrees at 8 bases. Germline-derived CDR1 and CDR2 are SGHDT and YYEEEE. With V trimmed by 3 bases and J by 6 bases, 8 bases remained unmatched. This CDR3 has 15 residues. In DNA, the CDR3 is TGTGCCAGCAGCTCCGGACAGGGAGGAGGCAATGAGCAGTTCTTC. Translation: CASSSGQGGGNEQFF.

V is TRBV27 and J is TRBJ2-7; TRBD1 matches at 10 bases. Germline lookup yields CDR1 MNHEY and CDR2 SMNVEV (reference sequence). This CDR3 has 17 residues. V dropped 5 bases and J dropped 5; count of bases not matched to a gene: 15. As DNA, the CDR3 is TGTGCCAGCAGTCCCCAGGGACAGGGGCTACTACTAGACGAGCAGTACTTC. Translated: CASSPQGQGLLLDEQYF.

CDR3 nucleotides: TGCGCCAGCAGCCAAGATCGGGGTACGGGGACAGCGGGCTACACCTTC. This encodes CASSQDRGTGTAGYTF. The chain recombines TRBV4-1 with TRBJ1-2; 7 nucleotides agree with TRBD1. Unmatched junction bases numbered 12, after V lost 0 bases and J lost 8 bases. This CDR3 contains 16 residues. Germline-derived CDR1 and CDR2 are MGHRA and YSYEKL.

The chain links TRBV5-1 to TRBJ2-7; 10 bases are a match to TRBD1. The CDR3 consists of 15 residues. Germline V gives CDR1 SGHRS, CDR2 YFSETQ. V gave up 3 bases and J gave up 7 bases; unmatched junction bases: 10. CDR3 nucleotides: TGCGCCAGCAGCTCGACGGGACAGGGGAATCGGGAGCAGTACTTC. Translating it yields CASSSTGQGNREQYF.

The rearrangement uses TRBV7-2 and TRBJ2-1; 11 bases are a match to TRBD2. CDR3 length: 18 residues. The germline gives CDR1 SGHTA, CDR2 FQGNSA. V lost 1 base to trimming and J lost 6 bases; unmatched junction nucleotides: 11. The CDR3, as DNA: TGTGCCAGCAGCTTAGGCTTAGCGGGAGGGCCGTTTGCCAATGAGCAGTTCTTC. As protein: CASSLGLAGGPFANEQFF.

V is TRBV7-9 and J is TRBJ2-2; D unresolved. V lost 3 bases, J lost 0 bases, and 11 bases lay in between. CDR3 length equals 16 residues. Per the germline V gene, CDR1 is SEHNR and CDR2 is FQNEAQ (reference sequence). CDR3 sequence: CASSLVVTSNTGELFF. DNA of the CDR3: TGTGCCAGCAGCTTGGTTGTGACATCGAACACCGGGGAGCTGTTTTTT. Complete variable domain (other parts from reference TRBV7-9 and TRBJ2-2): DTGVSQNPRHKITKRGQNVTFRCDPISEHNRLYWYRQTLGQGPEFLTYFQNEAQLEKSRLLSDRFSAERPKGSFSTLEIQRTEQGDSAMYLCASSLVVTSNTGELFFGEGSRLTVL.

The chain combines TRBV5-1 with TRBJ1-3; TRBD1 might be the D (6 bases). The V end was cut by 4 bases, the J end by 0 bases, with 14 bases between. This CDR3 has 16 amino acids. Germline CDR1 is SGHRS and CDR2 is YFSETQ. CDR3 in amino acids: CASSPRGGSSGNTIYF. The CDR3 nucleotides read TGCGCCAGCAGCCCCCGGGGGGGCAGCTCTGGAAACACCATATATTTT.

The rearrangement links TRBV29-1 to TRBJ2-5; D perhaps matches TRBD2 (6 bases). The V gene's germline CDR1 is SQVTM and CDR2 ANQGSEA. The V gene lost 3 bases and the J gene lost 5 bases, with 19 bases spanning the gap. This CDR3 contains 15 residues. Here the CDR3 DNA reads TGCAGCGTTGAGTCTCAGGGACTGGTTGGGGAGACCCAGTACTTC. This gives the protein CSVESQGLVGETQYF.

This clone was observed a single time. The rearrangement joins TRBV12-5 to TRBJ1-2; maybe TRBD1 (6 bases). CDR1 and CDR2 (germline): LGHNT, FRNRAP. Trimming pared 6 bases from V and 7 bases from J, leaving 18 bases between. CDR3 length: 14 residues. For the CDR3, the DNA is TGTGCTAGTGGCATACAGGGTTCGCAATCTGGCTACACCTTC. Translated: CASGIQGSQSGYTF.

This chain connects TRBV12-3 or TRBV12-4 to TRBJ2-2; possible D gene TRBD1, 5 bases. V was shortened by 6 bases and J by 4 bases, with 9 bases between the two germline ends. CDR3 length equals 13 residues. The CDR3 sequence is CASRIRVTGELFF. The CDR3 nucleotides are TGTGCCAGCAGAATCAGGGTCACCGGGGAGCTGTTTTTT.

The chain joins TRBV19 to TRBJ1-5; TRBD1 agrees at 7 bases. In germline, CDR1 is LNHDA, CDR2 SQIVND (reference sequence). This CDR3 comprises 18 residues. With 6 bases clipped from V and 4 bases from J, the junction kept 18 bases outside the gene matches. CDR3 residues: CASSPGQVLNPFNQPQHF. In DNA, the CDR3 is TGTGCCAGTAGCCCCGGACAGGTATTAAATCCATTTAATCAGCCCCAGCATTTT.

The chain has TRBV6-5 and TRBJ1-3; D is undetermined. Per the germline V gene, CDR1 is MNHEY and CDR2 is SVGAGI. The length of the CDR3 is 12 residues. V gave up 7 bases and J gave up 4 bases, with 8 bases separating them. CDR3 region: CASNAGGNTIYF. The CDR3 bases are TGTGCCAGCAATGCCGGGGGAAACACCATATATTTT.

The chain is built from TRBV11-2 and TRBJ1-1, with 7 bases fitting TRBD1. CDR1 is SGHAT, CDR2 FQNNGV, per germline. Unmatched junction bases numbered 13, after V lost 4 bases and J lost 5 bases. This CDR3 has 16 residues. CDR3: CASSSTRQGRRTEAFF. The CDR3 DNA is TGTGCCAGCAGCTCGACCCGACAGGGCCGGCGAACTGAAGCTTTCTTT.

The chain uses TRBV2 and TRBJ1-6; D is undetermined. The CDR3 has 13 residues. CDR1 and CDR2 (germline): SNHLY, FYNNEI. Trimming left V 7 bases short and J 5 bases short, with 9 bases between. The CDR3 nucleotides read TGTGCCAGCAAGGAGGCAGATAATTCACCCCTCCACTTT. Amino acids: CASKEADNSPLHF.

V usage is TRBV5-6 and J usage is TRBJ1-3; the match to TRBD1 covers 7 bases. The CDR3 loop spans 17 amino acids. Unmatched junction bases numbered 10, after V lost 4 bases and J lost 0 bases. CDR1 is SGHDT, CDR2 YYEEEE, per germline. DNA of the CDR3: TGTGCCAGCAGCCAGACGACAGGGCTCGACTCTGGAAACACCATATATTTT. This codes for CASSQTTGLDSGNTIYF.

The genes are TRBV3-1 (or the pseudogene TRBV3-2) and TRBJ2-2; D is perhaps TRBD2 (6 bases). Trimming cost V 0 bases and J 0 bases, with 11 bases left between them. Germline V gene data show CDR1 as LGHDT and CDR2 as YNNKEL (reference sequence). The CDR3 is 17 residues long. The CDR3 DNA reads TGTGCCAGCAGCCAAGATAAACTAGCTACGAACACCGGGGAGCTGTTTTTT. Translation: CASSQDKLATNTGELFF.

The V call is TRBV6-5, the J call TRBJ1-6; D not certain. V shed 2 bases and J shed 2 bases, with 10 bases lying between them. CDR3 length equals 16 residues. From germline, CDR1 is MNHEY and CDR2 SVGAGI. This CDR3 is CASSYVAPTYNSPLHF. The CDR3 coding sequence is TGTGCCAGCAGTTACGTTGCCCCTACCTATAATTCACCCCTCCACTTT.

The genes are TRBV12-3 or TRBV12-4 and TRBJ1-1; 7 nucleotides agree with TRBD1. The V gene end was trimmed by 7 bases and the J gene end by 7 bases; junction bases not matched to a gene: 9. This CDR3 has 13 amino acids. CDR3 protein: CASTQQGRGEAFF. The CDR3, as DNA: TGTGCCAGCACCCAACAGGGGAGAGGTGAAGCTTTCTTT.